This TCR beta chain appears in the sequencing data of a study of early T cells in non-severe SARS-CoV-2 infection. The germline V gene has CDR1 SGHRS and CDR2 YFSETQ. V lost 5 bases and J lost 4; bases outside the gene matches: 8. CDR3 size: 15 residues. TCRdb recomputed calls from the 5' RACE reads with MiXCR, one row per CDR3 protein. This sample carries about 30,000 distinct CDR3 sequences, less than 6% of them seen once, and the ten largest clones take 10% to 15%. This clonotype has a count of ten or more. The sample consisted of whole blood. The sequence was obtained from an adult who was a healthcare worker with PCR-confirmed SARS-CoV-2 infection or an uninfected control (not recorded which). The V gene is TRBV5-1, the J gene TRBJ2-2, with 7 bases aligning to TRBD2. The CDR3 protein is CASRMGGALTGELFF. Here the CDR3 DNA reads TGCGCCAGCAGAATGGGAGGGGCGCTCACCGGGGAGCTGTTTTTT.